These 11 T cell receptor beta chains were sequenced from one sample in a study of blood T cell repertoires in COVID-19. Using immunoSEQ multiplex PCR, the repertoire was profiled, and TCRdb retains in-frame clones only, with some absent. The repertoire holds over 90,000 clones, with 81% as singletons. The sample was peripheral blood. Receptors were obtained from a man aged 80 or over with COVID-19, enrolled during active disease.

The chain recombines TRBV19 with TRBJ2-3; 10 bases agree with TRBD2. With 5 bases clipped from V and 0 bases from J, the junction kept 14 bases outside the gene matches. Germline lookup yields CDR1 LNHDA and CDR2 SQIVND (reference sequence). This CDR3 spans 19 amino acids. CDR3 region: CASSGSSGGGHPSTDTQYF. DNA of the CDR3: TGTGCCAGTAGTGGTTCTAGCGGGGGTGGCCACCCTAGCACAGATACGCAGTATTTT.

This clone was recorded once. The V gene is TRBV7-9, the J gene TRBJ1-1; D possibly corresponds to TRBD1 (5 bases). The CDR3 sequence is 16 residues long. The V end lost 0 bases, the J end lost 0 bases, and 11 bases lay between the germline ends. From germline, CDR1 is SEHNR and CDR2 FQNEAQ (reference sequence). DNA of the CDR3: TGTGCCAGCAGCTTAGCTGAATCACAGGTGAACACTGAAGCTTTCTTT. Its protein product is CASSLAESQVNTEAFF.

The V call is TRBV3-1 (or the pseudogene TRBV3-2), the J call TRBJ2-7, with 15 bases fitting TRBD2. J was trimmed by 3 bases and V by 3 bases; bases with no gene match: 0. This CDR3 is built from 15 residues. CDR1 and CDR2 (germline): LGHDT, YNNKEL (reference sequence). The CDR3 loop reads CASSQGLAGGYEQYF. The CDR3 DNA reads as TGTGCCAGCAGCCAGGGACTAGCGGGAGGCTACGAGCAGTACTTC.

This chain joins TRBV7-3 and TRBJ2-3; D possibly corresponds to TRBD2 (5 bases). Germline-derived CDR1 and CDR2 are SGHTA and FQGTGA. V lost 5 bases and J 3 bases, leaving 9 bases between the germline ends. The CDR3 has 13 residues. CDR3 amino acids: CASSVGGTDTQYF. In DNA, the CDR3 is TGTGCCAGCAGCGTAGGCGGGACAGATACGCAGTATTTT.

The chain has TRBV6-1 and TRBJ1-4; D might be TRBD1 (5 bases). The CDR3 has 15 residues. V was pared by 3 bases and J by 0 bases, with 8 bases between. Per germline, CDR1 MNHNS and CDR2 SASEGT. The CDR3 sequence is CASSDPGATNEKLFF. The DNA for the CDR3 is TGTGCCAGCAGTGATCCGGGGGCAACTAATGAAAAACTGTTTTTT.

The rearrangement uses TRBV11-1 and TRBJ2-1; 7 positions match TRBD2. The J segment lost 9 bases and the V segment lost 3 bases, leaving 11 bases of the junction unmatched. Germline CDR1 is SGHAT and CDR2 is FQDESV (reference sequence). The CDR3 is made up of 15 amino acids. The CDR3 DNA follows: TGTGCCAGCAGCTTCCTAGCTGGGGGGGGGAGTGAGCAGTTCTTC. Its translation: CASSFLAGGGSEQFF.

The chain combines TRBV27 with TRBJ1-2, with 9 positions matching TRBD1. Unmatched junction bases numbered 9, after V lost 6 bases and J lost 1 base. Germline V gene sequence: CDR1 MNHEY, CDR2 SMNVEV (reference sequence). The CDR3 is 16 amino acids. Here the CDR3 DNA reads TGTGCCAGCAGGTCTATGGGACAGGGCCTTAACTATGGCTACACCTTC. This translates into CASRSMGQGLNYGYTF.

V and J are TRBV11-2 and TRBJ1-4; maybe TRBD1 (5 bases). Per germline, CDR1 SGHAT and CDR2 FQNNGV. V was cut by 5 bases and J by 8 bases, with 15 bases left in between. There are 14 residues in the CDR3. The CDR3 sequence is CASSKGAAKEKLFF. CDR3 DNA: TGTGCCAGCAGCAAAGGGGCTGCCAAAGAAAAACTGTTTTTT. Combining the CDR3 with reference TRBV11-2 and TRBJ1-4 gives the whole variable domain EAGVAQSPRYKIIEKRQSVAFWCNPISGHATLYWYQQILGQGPKLLIQFQNNGVVDDSQLPKDRFSAERLKGVDSTLKIQPAKLEDSAVYLCASSKGAAKEKLFFGSGTQLSVL.

V gene TRBV19 combines with J gene TRBJ1-2, with TRBD1 matching over 10 bases. Trimming cost V 6 bases and J 6 bases; bases outside gene matches: 10. The CDR3 has 15 amino acids. CDR1 is LNHDA and CDR2 is SQIVND in the germline V gene (reference sequence). The CDR3 region is CASRKGQGERHGYTF. The CDR3 coding sequence is TGTGCCAGTAGGAAAGGACAGGGGGAGCGGCATGGCTACACCTTC.

The genes are TRBV7-8 and TRBJ1-6, with D possibly TRBD1 on 5 matching bases. Germline V gene sequence: CDR1 SGHVS, CDR2 FQNEAQ. V was shortened by 2 bases and J by 5 bases, with 16 bases between the two germline ends. The CDR3 contains 17 residues. This CDR3 reads CASSLRDSASNNSPLHF. The DNA of the CDR3 is TGTGCCAGCAGCTTACGGGACTCGGCTTCAAATAATTCACCCCTCCACTTT.

This rearrangement joins TRBV30 to TRBJ2-7; perhaps TRBD2 as D (5 bases). The V gene's germline CDR1 is GTSNPN and CDR2 SVGIG (reference sequence). V shed 4 bases and J shed 3 bases, with 10 bases lying between them. This CDR3 has 12 residues. CDR3 DNA sequence: TGTGCCTGGACCTATGGAGGCTACGAGCAGTACTTC. This gives the protein CAWTYGGYEQYF. Full variable domain (remainder filled in from reference TRBV30 and TRBJ2-7): SQTIHQWPATLVQPVGSPLSLECTVEGTSNPNLYWYRQAAGRGLQLLFYSVGIGQISSEVPQNLSASRPQDRQFILSSKKLLLSDSGFYLCAWTYGGYEQYFGPGTRLTVT.